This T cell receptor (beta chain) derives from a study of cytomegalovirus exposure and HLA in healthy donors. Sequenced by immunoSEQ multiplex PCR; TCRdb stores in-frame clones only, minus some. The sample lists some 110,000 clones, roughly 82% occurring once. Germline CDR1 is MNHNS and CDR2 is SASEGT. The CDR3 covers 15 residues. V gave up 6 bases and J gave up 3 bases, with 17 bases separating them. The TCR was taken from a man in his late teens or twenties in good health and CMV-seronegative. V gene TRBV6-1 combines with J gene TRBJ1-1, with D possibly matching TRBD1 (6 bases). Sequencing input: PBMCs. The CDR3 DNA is TGTGCCAGCAGCGATTTCAGGGGTGGGTACACTGAAGCTTTCTTT. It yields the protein CASSDFRGGYTEAFF.